Each of the 27 T cell receptor beta chains below was sequenced from the same sample in a study of blood T cell repertoires in COVID-19. Clones were sequenced by immunoSEQ multiplex PCR, and TCRdb holds only the in-frame ones, with some missing. The data contain about 230,000 clones, around 84% of them singletons. The specimen sequenced was peripheral blood. The receptors were gathered from a man aged 50-60 years with COVID-19, enrolled during active disease.

This clone was seen once. This sample also contains other DNA sequences that code for the same CDR3. This chain connects TRBV27 to TRBJ1-1; TRBD1 agrees at 7 bases. The CDR3 has 14 residues. The trim removed 6 bases at V and 6 bases at J, leaving 10 bases unmatched. Germline V CDR1 and CDR2: MNHEY, SMNVEV (reference sequence). The CDR3: CASRPGGRVPEAFF. The CDR3 bases are TGTGCCAGCAGACCAGGGGGTAGGGTCCCTGAAGCTTTCTTT.

The rearrangement uses TRBV6-5 and TRBJ1-6; 10 nucleotides line up with TRBD1. Germline assignment: CDR1 MNHEY and CDR2 SVGAGI. Trimming took 6 bases from V and 7 from J; bases not matched to a gene: 3. The CDR3 runs 14 residues. The CDR3 bases are TGTGCCAGCAGGGGGACAGGGGCAAATTCACCCCTCCACTTT. Encoded protein: CASRGTGANSPLHF.

This clone was observed a few times. V gene TRBV3-1 (or the pseudogene TRBV3-2) combines with J gene TRBJ1-4; D is ambiguous. V lost 0 bases and J lost 8, with 4 bases in between. Germline V CDR1 and CDR2: LGHDT, YNNKEL (reference sequence). This CDR3 comprises 12 residues. The CDR3 here is CASSQEQEKLFF. Written as DNA, the CDR3 is TGTGCCAGCAGCCAAGAACAGGAAAAACTGTTTTTT.

This clone was seen more than once but under ten times. CDR3 sequence: CASSLDREGYEQYF. The CDR3 nucleotides are TGCGCCAGCAGCCTGGACAGGGAAGGGTACGAGCAGTACTTC. This chain uses TRBV4-3 with TRBJ2-7; TRBD1 agrees at 8 bases. CDR1 is LGHNA, CDR2 YSLEER, per germline. The CDR3 has 14 residues. The junction had 6 bases not matched to a gene; V was cut back by 4 bases and J by 4 bases.

The chain joins TRBV6-5 to TRBJ2-7; 9 bases align to TRBD1. Per germline, CDR1 MNHEY and CDR2 SVGAGI. V lost 4 bases and J lost 4; bases outside the gene matches: 8. The CDR3 consists of 15 residues. The CDR3 sequence: CASSWDRVREYEQYF. The CDR3 DNA sequence: TGTGCCAGCAGTTGGGACAGGGTAAGGGAGTACGAGCAGTACTTC.

The gene calls are TRBV6-5 and TRBJ2-2; 8 bases match TRBD1. V was pared by 0 bases and J by 3 bases, with 3 bases of the junction left unmatched. CDR1 MNHEY and CDR2 SVGAGI come from the germline V gene. This CDR3 has 16 residues. CDR3 bases: TGTGCCAGCAGTTACTCGTACAGGGGGGACACCGGGGAGCTGTTTTTT. It codes for CASSYSYRGDTGELFF.

The V gene is TRBV14, the J gene TRBJ1-2; D possibly corresponds to TRBD1 (6 bases). Trimming shortened V by 4 bases and J by 0 bases, and 12 bases separated the two germline ends. CDR1 and CDR2 from the germline V gene are SGHDN and FVKESK. CDR3 length: 15 amino acids. CDR3 region: CASSRDRTANYGYTF. For the CDR3, the DNA is TGTGCCAGCAGCCGTGACAGGACCGCTAACTATGGCTACACCTTC.

The chain is built from TRBV29-1 and TRBJ2-1; 12 bases agree with TRBD2. The J segment lost 6 bases and the V segment lost 6 bases, leaving 6 bases of the junction unmatched. This CDR3 comprises 14 residues. The germline V gene encodes CDR1 SQVTM and CDR2 ANQGSEA. The CDR3 region has the DNA TGCAGCGTAACGACTAGCGGGAGTCCCAATGAGCAGTTCTTC. Translating it yields CSVTTSGSPNEQFF.

This clone was detected a few times. The rearrangement uses TRBV2 and TRBJ2-1, with 8 nucleotides matching TRBD2. Germline CDR1 is SNHLY and CDR2 is FYNNEI. The V gene end was trimmed by 7 bases and the J gene end by 1 base; junction bases not matched to a gene: 3. The CDR3 totals 14 residues. The CDR3: CASTLAASYNEQFF. The DNA for the CDR3 is TGTGCCAGCACACTAGCGGCTTCCTACAATGAGCAGTTCTTC.

The genes are TRBV10-3 and TRBJ2-1; D is perhaps TRBD2 (6 bases). CDR3 size: 14 residues. Germline V CDR1 and CDR2: ENHRY, SYGVKD. Deletions cut 0 bases from V and 9 bases from J, with 12 bases between. The CDR3 sequence: CAISESVGLSEQFF. CDR3 coding DNA: TGTGCCATCAGTGAGTCAGTGGGACTCTCTGAGCAGTTCTTC.

The table lists this clone with a count of one. The rearrangement joins TRBV4-2 to TRBJ1-5; possible D gene TRBD1, 6 bases. The CDR3 runs to 15 residues. Germline values: CDR1 LGHNA, CDR2 YNFKEQ. V lost 1 base to trimming and J lost 5 bases, with 12 bases between them. The CDR3 DNA reads as TGTGCCAGCAGCCAAGGGCAGGGGTTCGATCAGCCCCAGCATTTT. Protein sequence: CASSQGQGFDQPQHF.

V is TRBV7-2 and J is TRBJ1-2; D might be TRBD1 (5 bases). CDR3 length: 14 residues. Trimming removed 7 bases from V and 7 bases from J, with 19 bases in between. Germline V gene data show CDR1 as SGHTA and CDR2 as FQGNSA. The CDR3 here is CASTQDIRTGGYTF. In DNA form, the CDR3 reads TGTGCCAGCACCCAGGACATTCGAACGGGTGGCTACACCTTC.

The rearrangement joins TRBV7-2 to TRBJ2-2; 10 bases agree with TRBD2. This CDR3 is built from 14 residues. J was trimmed by 6 bases and V by 6 bases; bases with no gene match: 4. The V gene's germline CDR1 is SGHTA and CDR2 FQGNSA. The CDR3 loop reads CASRGAGGAGELFF. The DNA for the CDR3 is TGTGCCAGCAGAGGAGCGGGAGGGGCCGGGGAGCTGTTTTTT.

CDR3 amino acids: CASSPPSSLGEQYF. In nucleotides, the CDR3 is TGTGCCAGCTCACCACCATCTAGCTTAGGCGAGCAGTACTTC. The chain has TRBV18 and TRBJ2-7; D possibly corresponds to TRBD2 (5 bases). Germline V CDR1 and CDR2: KGHSH, LQKENI. Trimming took 0 bases from V and 6 from J, leaving 12 bases between them. The length of the CDR3 is 14 residues.

V and J are TRBV9 and TRBJ2-2; D may be TRBD1 (5 bases). This CDR3 has 17 residues. V lost 4 bases, J lost 6 bases, and 22 bases lay in between. In germline, CDR1 is SGDLS, CDR2 YYNGEE. CDR3 bases: TGTGCCAGCAGCCATCAGTTAGGCAGGGTTGTGTCCGGGGAGCTGTTTTTT. Translation: CASSHQLGRVVSGELFF.

This sequence joins TRBV13 and TRBJ1-2; 7 bases match TRBD1. V lost 5 bases, J lost 4 bases, and 13 bases stayed unmatched. The CDR3 is made up of 16 amino acids. CDR1 and CDR2 (germline): PRHDT, FYEKMQ (reference sequence). The CDR3 reads CASSLGPGQALYGYTF. The CDR3 DNA reads TGTGCCAGCAGCCTGGGCCCAGGACAGGCCCTCTATGGCTACACCTTC.

This chain uses TRBV2 with TRBJ1-2; TRBD1 matches 10 bases. CDR3 length: 13 amino acids. Looked up from germline, CDR1 is SNHLY and CDR2 is FYNNEI. V shed 6 bases, J shed 8 bases, and the junction held 6 bases outside the gene matches. The CDR3: CASSLGQGQGYTF. DNA of the CDR3: TGTGCCAGCAGCCTGGGACAGGGGCAAGGCTACACCTTC. Filled out from reference TRBV2 and TRBJ1-2, the complete variable domain reads EPEVTQTPSHQVTQMGQEVILRCVPISNHLYFYWYRQILGQKVEFLVSFYNNEISEKSEIFDDQFSVERPDGSNFTLKIRSTKLEDSAMYFCASSLGQGQGYTFGSGTRLTVV.

V gene TRBV20-1 combines with J gene TRBJ1-2, with D unresolved. V was clipped by 6 bases and J by 2 bases, with 4 bases between them. CDR3 length: 10 residues. CDR1 and CDR2 (germline): DFQATT, SNEGSKA (reference sequence). CDR3 sequence: CSASNYGYTF. The CDR3 DNA sequence: TGCAGTGCGAGCAACTATGGCTACACCTTC.

The chain links TRBV5-6 to TRBJ1-4; TRBD1 is a possible D gene (5 bases). V shed 1 base and J shed 6 bases, with 10 bases lying between them. The CDR3 length is 14 residues. From germline, CDR1 is SGHDT and CDR2 YYEEEE. DNA for the CDR3: TGTGCCAGCAGCTTGTGGCAGGGATATGAAAAACTGTTTTTT. Encoded protein: CASSLWQGYEKLFF.

The V call is TRBV7-9, the J call TRBJ2-7; 9 bases match TRBD1. Trimming at V came to 8 bases and at J to 5 bases, leaving 1 base not matched to a gene. The CDR3 spans 11 residues. CDR1 is SEHNR and CDR2 is FQNEAQ in the germline V gene (reference sequence). The CDR3, as DNA: TGTGCCAGCCACAGGGGGCACGAGCAGTACTTC. Protein sequence: CASHRGHEQYF.

The rearrangement links TRBV3-1 (or the pseudogene TRBV3-2) to TRBJ1-1, with D maybe TRBD1 (6 bases). From germline, CDR1 is LGHDT and CDR2 YNNKEL (reference sequence). The CDR3 runs 14 residues. V shed 4 bases and J shed 5 bases, with 14 bases lying between them. In nucleotides, the CDR3 is TGTGCCAGCAGCCCACAGGGATTTTGGACTGAAGCTTTCTTT. It encodes CASSPQGFWTEAFF.

The chain uses TRBV7-2 and TRBJ1-2, with 12 bases identical to TRBD1. Germline V CDR1 and CDR2: SGHTA, FQGNSA. There are 14 residues in the CDR3. J gave up 8 bases and V 5 bases, and 6 bases lay outside the gene matches. The chain's CDR3 is CASSPGTGGDGYTF. Written as DNA, the CDR3 is TGTGCCAGCAGCCCCGGGACAGGGGGCGACGGCTACACCTTC.

This rearrangement joins TRBV5-1 to TRBJ2-3, with TRBD2 matching 7 bases. Germline values: CDR1 SGHRS, CDR2 YFSETQ. J was trimmed by 3 bases and V by 0 bases; bases with no gene match: 4. This CDR3 is built from 15 residues. The CDR3 here is CASSLGDYGTDTQYF. For the CDR3, the DNA is TGCGCCAGCAGCTTGGGGGACTATGGTACAGATACGCAGTATTTT.

The V and J genes are TRBV7-9 and TRBJ1-2, with TRBD1 identical over 9 bases. V shed 10 bases and J 3 bases; nucleotides not matched to a gene: 12. Germline CDR1 reads SEHNR; CDR2 reads FQNEAQ (reference sequence). The CDR3 has 15 residues. The CDR3: CAITRGGQGHYGYTF. The CDR3 nucleotides read TGTGCCATCACGCGGGGGGGACAGGGACACTATGGCTACACCTTC.

This chain connects TRBV5-4 to TRBJ1-5; D ambiguous. CDR3 size: 13 residues. CDR1 and CDR2 (germline): SGHNT, YYREEE (reference sequence). Trimming shortened V by 3 bases and J by 4 bases, and 8 bases separated the two germline ends. This CDR3 is CASSSGSNQPQHF. The CDR3 coding sequence is TGTGCCAGCAGCTCCGGGAGTAATCAGCCCCAGCATTTT.

V gene TRBV13 combines with J gene TRBJ2-3, with D possibly TRBD2 on 6 matching bases. The CDR3 totals 14 residues. V dropped 7 bases and J dropped 1 base, with 12 bases sitting between them. Germline lookup yields CDR1 PRHDT and CDR2 FYEKMQ (reference sequence). For the CDR3, the DNA is TGTGCCAGCACCGTCGGGGGACGCACAGATACGCAGTATTTT. Translating gives CASTVGGRTDTQYF.

The V gene is TRBV5-6, the J gene TRBJ1-4; 7 bases are a match to TRBD1. The CDR3 contains 15 residues. In germline, CDR1 is SGHDT, CDR2 YYEEEE. Trimming cost V 4 bases and J 3 bases; bases outside gene matches: 6. The CDR3 DNA reads TGTGCCAGCAGCCTGAGGGGGCTGGCTAATGAAAAACTGTTTTTT. It translates to CASSLRGLANEKLFF.